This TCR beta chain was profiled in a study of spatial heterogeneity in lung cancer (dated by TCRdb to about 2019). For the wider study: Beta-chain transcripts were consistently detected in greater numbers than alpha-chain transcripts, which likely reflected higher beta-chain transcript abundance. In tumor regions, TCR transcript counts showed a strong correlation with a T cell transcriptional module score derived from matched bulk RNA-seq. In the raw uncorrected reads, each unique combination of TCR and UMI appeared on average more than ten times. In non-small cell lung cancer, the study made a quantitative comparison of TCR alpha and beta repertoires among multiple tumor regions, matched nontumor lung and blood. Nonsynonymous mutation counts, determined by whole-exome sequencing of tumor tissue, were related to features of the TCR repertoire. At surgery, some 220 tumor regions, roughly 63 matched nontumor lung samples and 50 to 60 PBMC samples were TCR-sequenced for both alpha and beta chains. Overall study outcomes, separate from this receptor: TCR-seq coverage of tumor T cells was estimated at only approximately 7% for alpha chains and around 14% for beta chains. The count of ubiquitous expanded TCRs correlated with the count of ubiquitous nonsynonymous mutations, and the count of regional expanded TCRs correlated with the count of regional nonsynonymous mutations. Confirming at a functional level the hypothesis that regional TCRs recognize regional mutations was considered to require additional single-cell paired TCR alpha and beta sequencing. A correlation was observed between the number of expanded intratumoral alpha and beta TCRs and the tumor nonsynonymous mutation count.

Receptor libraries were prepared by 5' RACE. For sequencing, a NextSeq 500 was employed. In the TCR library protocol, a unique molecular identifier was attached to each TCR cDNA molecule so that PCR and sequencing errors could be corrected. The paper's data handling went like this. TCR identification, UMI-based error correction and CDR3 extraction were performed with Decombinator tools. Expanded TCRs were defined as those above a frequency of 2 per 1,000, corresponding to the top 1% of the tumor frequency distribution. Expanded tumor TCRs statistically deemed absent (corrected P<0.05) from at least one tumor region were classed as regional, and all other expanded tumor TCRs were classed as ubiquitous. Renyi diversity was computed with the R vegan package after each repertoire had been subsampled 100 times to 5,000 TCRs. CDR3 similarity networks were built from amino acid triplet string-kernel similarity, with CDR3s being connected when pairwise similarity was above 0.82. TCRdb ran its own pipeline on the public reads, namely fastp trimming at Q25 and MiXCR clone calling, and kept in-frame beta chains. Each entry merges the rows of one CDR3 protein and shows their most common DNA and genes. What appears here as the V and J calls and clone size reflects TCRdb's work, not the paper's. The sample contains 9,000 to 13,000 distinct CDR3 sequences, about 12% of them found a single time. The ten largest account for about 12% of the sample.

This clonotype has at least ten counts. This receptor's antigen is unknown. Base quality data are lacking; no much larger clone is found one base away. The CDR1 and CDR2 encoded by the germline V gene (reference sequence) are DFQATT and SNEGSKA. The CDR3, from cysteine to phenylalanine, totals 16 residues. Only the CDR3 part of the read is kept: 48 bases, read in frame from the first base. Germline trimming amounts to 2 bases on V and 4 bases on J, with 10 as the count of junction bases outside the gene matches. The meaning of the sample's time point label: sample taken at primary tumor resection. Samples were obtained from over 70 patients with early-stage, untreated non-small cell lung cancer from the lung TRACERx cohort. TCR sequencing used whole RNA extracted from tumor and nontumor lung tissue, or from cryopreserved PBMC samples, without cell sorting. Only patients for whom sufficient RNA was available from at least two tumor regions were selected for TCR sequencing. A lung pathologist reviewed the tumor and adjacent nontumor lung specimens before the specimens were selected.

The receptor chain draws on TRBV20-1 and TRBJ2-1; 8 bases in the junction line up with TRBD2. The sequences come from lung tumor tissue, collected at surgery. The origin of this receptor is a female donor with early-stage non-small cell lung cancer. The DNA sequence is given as TGCAGTGCTAGAAAGTGGACGGGAGGGAGTTACAATGAGCAGTTCTTC. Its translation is CSARKWTGGSYNEQFF.